Here is one TCR beta chain with its context. What it binds is not known. Both 60 Vbeta primers and 13 Jbeta primers went into the PCR. Sequenced by immunoSEQ multiplex PCR; TCRdb stores in-frame clones only, minus some. Of some 250,000 clones listed, more than 75% are singletons. The sample originates from a study of cytomegalovirus exposure and HLA in healthy donors. Study findings and constraints: In an earlier analysis, most TCR beta V segments were productive about 87% or about 30% of the time. In a later analysis, compared with equally common non-associated chains, HLA-associated beta chains were more expanded.

The clonotype comes from a woman in her forties in good health and CMV-seropositive. The sample consisted of PBMCs.

Here the CDR3 reads CASSLGPGQLNTEAFF. CDR3 in DNA: TGCGCCAGCAGCTTGGGCCCCGGACAGTTGAACACTGAAGCTTTCTTT. This rearrangement joins TRBV5-1 to TRBJ1-1, with TRBD1 as a possible D gene (6 bases). This CDR3 has 16 amino acids. Germline V lookup: CDR1 SGHRS, CDR2 YFSETQ. V lost 0 bases and J 0 bases, leaving 12 bases between the germline ends.